The 29 T cell receptor beta chains given below trace back to one sample, sequenced in a study of T cell changes during pregnancy in multiple sclerosis. Here immunoSEQ multiplex PCR was the method, and the copy in TCRdb shows in-frame clones only, minus some. The sample consists of roughly 69,000 clones, 90% to 95% of them appearing once. Here the sequenced sample was CD4+ T cells from peripheral blood mononuclear cells, taken in the third trimester of pregnancy. Source of these receptors: a female donor in good health, enrolled as a control in a pregnancy study.

Here the CDR3 DNA reads TGTGCCAGCAGCCGGGGACAGGGGAACAAAATTTACTATGGCTACACCTTC. Translated, it gives CASSRGQGNKIYYGYTF. This chain uses TRBV5-4 with TRBJ1-2; 10 nucleotides match TRBD1. The CDR3 consists of 17 residues. The J segment lost 3 bases and the V segment lost 4 bases, leaving 12 bases of the junction unmatched. The germline CDR1 and CDR2 sequences are SGHNT and YYREEE (reference sequence). Full variable domain (remainder filled in from reference TRBV5-4 and TRBJ1-2): ETGVTQSPTHLIKTRGQQVTLRCSSQSGHNTVSWYQQALGQGPQFIFQYYREEENGRGNFPPRFSGLQFPNYSSELNVNALELDDSALYLCASSRGQGNKIYYGYTFGSGTRLTVV.

The rearrangement uses TRBV2 and TRBJ1-4; 7 positions match TRBD1. The CDR3 has 17 amino acids. V lost 4 bases and J lost 5; bases outside the gene matches: 13. CDR1 is SNHLY, CDR2 FYNNEI, per germline. CDR3: CASSGLIPGQRNEKLFF. In DNA, the CDR3 is TGTGCCAGCAGTGGTCTGATACCGGGACAGAGGAATGAAAAACTGTTTTTT.

The rearrangement joins TRBV7-2 to TRBJ1-4, with a possible D match to TRBD1 (5 bases). V lost 3 bases, J lost 2 bases, and 7 bases lay in between. The CDR3 is made up of 14 amino acids. CDR1 and CDR2 (germline): SGHTA, FQGNSA. Written as DNA, the CDR3 is TGTGCCAGCAGCTTGGGGCTGACTAATGAAAAACTGTTTTTT. It specifies CASSLGLTNEKLFF.

The CDR3 DNA is TGTGCCAGCAGAGATGACGGGGCAACTAATGAAAAACTGTTTTTT. Its translation: CASRDDGATNEKLFF. The gene calls are TRBV7-9 and TRBJ1-4; unclear D gene. The CDR3 is 15 residues long. CDR1 and CDR2 (germline): SEHNR, FQNEAQ (reference sequence). Between the trimmed V and J ends, which lost 6 bases and 0 bases, there was a span of 11 bases.

The DNA for the CDR3 is TGTGCCAGCAGCTTAGCGGGACAGGTCTTCCCGAACACCGGGGAGCTGTTTTTT. Protein product: CASSLAGQVFPNTGELFF. The gene calls are TRBV7-2 and TRBJ2-2; 8 nucleotides agree with TRBD1. The ends lost 0 bases at V and 0 bases at J; junction bases unmatched: 6. Germline V gene lookup returns CDR1 SGHTA and CDR2 FQGNSA. The CDR3 sequence is 18 residues long.

A single count supports this clone. CDR3 sequence (DNA): TGTGCCAGCAGCCAAGATGTTGGGACAGGGGGTTCCTACGAGCAGTACTTC. Its protein is CASSQDVGTGGSYEQYF. The chain links TRBV4-2 to TRBJ2-7, with 11 bases aligning to TRBD1. Trimming at V came to 0 bases and at J to 1 base, leaving 5 bases not matched to a gene. The V gene's germline CDR1 is LGHNA and CDR2 YNFKEQ. This CDR3 has 17 amino acids.

The chain joins TRBV5-1 to TRBJ2-3, with 9 bases identical to TRBD2. From germline, CDR1 is SGHRS and CDR2 YFSETQ. The trim removed 4 bases at V and 2 bases at J, leaving 8 bases unmatched. The CDR3 is made up of 16 amino acids. The CDR3 sequence is CASSESTSGYTDTQYF. The CDR3 DNA sequence: TGCGCCAGCAGCGAGTCGACTAGCGGATACACAGATACGCAGTATTTT.

The chain has TRBV5-6 and TRBJ1-1, with 11 bases identical to TRBD1. In germline, CDR1 is SGHDT, CDR2 YYEEEE. J was trimmed by 1 base and V by 4 bases; bases with no gene match: 9. CDR3 length equals 17 residues. CDR3: CASSTVAGTGGNTEAFF. The CDR3 coding sequence is TGTGCCAGCAGCACTGTGGCGGGGACAGGGGGGAACACTGAAGCTTTCTTT.

The V and J genes are TRBV4-3 and TRBJ1-2; 7 positions agree with TRBD1. Trimming removed 3 bases from V and 4 bases from J; junction bases left unmatched: 11. Germline CDR1 is LGHNA and CDR2 is YSLEER. The CDR3 is 16 residues long. The CDR3 is CASSHPNQGVAYGYTF. CDR3 nucleotide sequence: TGCGCCAGCAGCCATCCTAACCAGGGGGTCGCCTATGGCTACACCTTC.

The rearrangement uses TRBV27 and TRBJ1-1; 8 bases align to TRBD1. This CDR3 contains 14 residues. V was clipped by 6 bases and J by 1 base; unmatched bases: 4. CDR1 is MNHEY and CDR2 is SMNVEV in the germline V gene (reference sequence). CDR3 in DNA: TGTGCCAGCAGCCCGGGACAGGAGAACACTGAAGCTTTCTTT. Translated: CASSPGQENTEAFF.

The DNA of the CDR3 is TGTGCCTGGAGTCCTGGAGGGCACCGGCTCACAGATACGCAGTATTTT. Translated, it gives CAWSPGGHRLTDTQYF. The chain carries TRBV30 and TRBJ2-3, with D perhaps matching TRBD2 (6 bases). The V gene's germline CDR1 is GTSNPN and CDR2 SVGIG (reference sequence). The CDR3 has 16 amino acids. The V gene lost 2 bases and the J gene lost 2 bases, with 17 bases spanning the gap.

This sequence joins TRBV5-5 and TRBJ2-7; no reliable D call. The germline V gene encodes CDR1 SGHKS and CDR2 YYEKEE (reference sequence). This CDR3 is 12 amino acids long. Deletions cut 2 bases from V and 3 bases from J, with 6 bases between. The CDR3 DNA sequence: TGTGCCAGCAGCTTAAGACTCTACGAGCAGTACTTC. Its protein product is CASSLRLYEQYF.

The chain links TRBV11-1 to TRBJ2-2; tentatively, D is TRBD2 (7 bases). CDR3 length equals 17 residues. Trimming shortened V by 2 bases and J by 5 bases, and 18 bases separated the two germline ends. In germline, CDR1 is SGHAT, CDR2 FQDESV (reference sequence). Written as DNA, the CDR3 is TGTGCCAGCAGCTTACTCCGGGGGGCCGGGAGGACCGGGGAGCTGTTTTTT. Translating gives CASSLLRGAGRTGELFF.

V gene TRBV30 combines with J gene TRBJ1-6, with D perhaps TRBD1 (6 bases). The V end lost 0 bases, the J end lost 7 bases, and 22 bases lay between the germline ends. CDR1 and CDR2 from the germline V gene are GTSNPN and SVGIG (reference sequence). CDR3 length: 18 amino acids. The CDR3 nucleotides are TGTGCCTGGAGTGTTCTCTTCTACTCAGGGGAACTGAATTCACCCCTCCACTTT. Amino acids: CAWSVLFYSGELNSPLHF.

CDR3 in amino acids: CASQEDTEAFF. CDR3 in DNA: TGTGCTTCGCAGGAGGACACTGAAGCTTTCTTT. The gene calls are TRBV2 and TRBJ1-1; D uncertain. Germline values: CDR1 SNHLY, CDR2 FYNNEI. This CDR3 contains 11 residues. Full variable domain (remainder filled in from reference TRBV2 and TRBJ1-1): EPEVTQTPSHQVTQMGQEVILRCVPISNHLYFYWYRQILGQKVEFLVSFYNNEISEKSEIFDDQFSVERPDGSNFTLKIRSTKLEDSAMYFCASQEDTEAFFGQGTRLTVV.

The chain couples TRBV5-4 to TRBJ2-7; D is possibly TRBD1 (6 bases). The CDR3 totals 14 residues. V was clipped by 2 bases and J by 3 bases, with 12 bases between them. CDR1 SGHNT and CDR2 YYREEE come from the germline V gene (reference sequence). CDR3 loop: CASSFRAGDYEQYF. The CDR3 DNA reads as TGTGCCAGCAGCTTTCGGGCAGGGGACTACGAGCAGTACTTC.

This chain links TRBV19 with TRBJ2-2; D gene unclear. Between the trimmed V and J ends, which lost 7 bases and 1 base, there was a span of 7 bases. Per germline, CDR1 LNHDA and CDR2 SQIVND (reference sequence). This CDR3 comprises 13 residues. The CDR3 loop is CASNPENTGELFF. In DNA form, the CDR3 reads TGTGCCAGTAACCCAGAGAACACCGGGGAGCTGTTTTTT.

The chain recombines TRBV7-8 with TRBJ2-1; 10 bases agree with TRBD1. Trimming cost V 5 bases and J 7 bases; bases outside gene matches: 8. The germline CDR1 and CDR2 sequences are SGHVS and FQNEAQ. The CDR3 has 15 amino acids. The CDR3 protein is CASSQPGTGENEQFF. CDR3 nucleotides: TGTGCCAGCAGCCAACCCGGGACAGGGGAAAATGAGCAGTTCTTC.

This sequence joins TRBV5-5 and TRBJ2-7; D is possibly TRBD1 (5 bases). V was cut by 4 bases and J by 4 bases, with 12 bases left in between. Per germline, CDR1 SGHKS and CDR2 YYEKEE (reference sequence). The CDR3 sequence is 13 residues long. CDR3 DNA sequence: TGTGCCAGCAGCCAACAGGACAATTACGAGCAGTACTTC. Translating gives CASSQQDNYEQYF.

V is TRBV9 and J is TRBJ1-5, with 10 positions matching TRBD1. This CDR3 spans 14 amino acids. CDR1 SGDLS and CDR2 YYNGEE come from the germline V gene. V lost 5 bases to trimming and J lost 6 bases; unmatched junction nucleotides: 5. CDR3 in DNA: TGTGCCAGCAGTCAGGACAGGGGGGGTCAGCCCCAGCATTTT. Its protein is CASSQDRGGQPQHF.

The rearrangement links TRBV5-4 to TRBJ2-3; weak D call: TRBD2 (6 bases). Trimming left V 5 bases short and J 0 bases short, with 13 bases between. The CDR3 length is 15 residues. Germline-derived CDR1 and CDR2 are SGHNT and YYREEE (reference sequence). For the CDR3, the DNA is TGTGCCAGCAGTTTAGGCGGGATTAGCACAGATACGCAGTATTTT. Amino acid sequence: CASSLGGISTDTQYF.

The gene calls are TRBV12-2 and TRBJ1-1; TRBD1 is the table's D call, not checked against the DNA. TRBV12-2 is tagged as a pseudogene. This CDR3 is 19 amino acids long. DNA of the CDR3: TGTGCAAGTCTCCGGCCGAGGCCCTGCGCGGACAGAATGAACACTGAAGCTTTCTTT. Its protein is CASLRPRPCADRMNTEAFF.

The chain recombines TRBV30 with TRBJ2-7, with D possibly TRBD1 on 5 matching bases. The V end was cut by 0 bases, the J end by 12 bases, with 15 bases between. The CDR3 loop spans 12 amino acids. Germline-derived CDR1 and CDR2 are GTSNPN and SVGIG (reference sequence). The CDR3 sequence: CAWSVPRATLYF. CDR3 sequence (DNA): TGTGCCTGGAGTGTACCCAGGGCGACACTGTACTTC.

V usage is TRBV4-2 and J usage is TRBJ2-5, with 8 bases identical to TRBD1. J gave up 5 bases and V 0 bases, and 8 bases lay outside the gene matches. Germline CDR1 and CDR2: LGHNA and YNFKEQ. The CDR3 is 16 residues long. CDR3 region: CASSQDRTGNTETQYF. CDR3 nucleotides: TGTGCCAGCAGCCAAGATCGGACAGGGAATACGGAGACCCAGTACTTC.

V usage is TRBV5-1 and J usage is TRBJ1-3; no clear D. The CDR3 runs to 16 residues. Germline-derived CDR1 and CDR2 are SGHRS and YFSETQ. Deletions cut 0 bases from V and 0 bases from J, with 10 bases between. CDR3 bases: TGCGCCAGCAGCTTGGCCGGCCGACTCTCTGGAAACACCATATATTTT. Translation: CASSLAGRLSGNTIYF.

The chain combines TRBV4-2 with TRBJ1-1; 8 nucleotides line up with TRBD1. CDR3 length: 14 amino acids. Germline values: CDR1 LGHNA, CDR2 YNFKEQ. J gave up 8 bases and V 4 bases, and 9 bases lay outside the gene matches. CDR3 loop: CASSPDRGAVEAFF. The CDR3 DNA reads as TGTGCCAGCAGCCCAGACAGGGGCGCCGTGGAAGCTTTCTTT.

This chain links TRBV6-5 with TRBJ1-1, with unresolved D. Germline assignment: CDR1 MNHEY and CDR2 SVGAGI. CDR3 length: 11 residues. V lost 5 bases to trimming and J lost 2 bases, with 3 bases between them. CDR3 protein: CASSHNTEAFF. CDR3 bases: TGTGCCAGCAGTCATAACACTGAAGCTTTCTTT.

This clone has a handful of counts. V usage is TRBV10-1 and J usage is TRBJ1-5; 7 bases align to TRBD1. CDR1 and CDR2 (germline): WNHNN, SYGVQD (reference sequence). The CDR3 is 16 residues long. V lost 8 bases and J lost 1; bases outside the gene matches: 11. The DNA of the CDR3 is TGCGCCAGCCAAAGGGACAGCGGTGGGAGCAATCAGCCCCAGCATTTT. Encoded protein: CASQRDSGGSNQPQHF.

This clone was seen once. This chain links TRBV30 with TRBJ2-5; 9 nucleotides agree with TRBD1. Germline CDR1 and CDR2: GTSNPN and SVGIG (reference sequence). With V trimmed by 3 bases and J by 3 bases, 8 bases remained unmatched. CDR3 length: 15 residues. The CDR3 region has the DNA TGTGCCTGGAGGGGAACAGGGGGCTTTAAAGAGACCCAGTACTTC. This encodes CAWRGTGGFKETQYF.